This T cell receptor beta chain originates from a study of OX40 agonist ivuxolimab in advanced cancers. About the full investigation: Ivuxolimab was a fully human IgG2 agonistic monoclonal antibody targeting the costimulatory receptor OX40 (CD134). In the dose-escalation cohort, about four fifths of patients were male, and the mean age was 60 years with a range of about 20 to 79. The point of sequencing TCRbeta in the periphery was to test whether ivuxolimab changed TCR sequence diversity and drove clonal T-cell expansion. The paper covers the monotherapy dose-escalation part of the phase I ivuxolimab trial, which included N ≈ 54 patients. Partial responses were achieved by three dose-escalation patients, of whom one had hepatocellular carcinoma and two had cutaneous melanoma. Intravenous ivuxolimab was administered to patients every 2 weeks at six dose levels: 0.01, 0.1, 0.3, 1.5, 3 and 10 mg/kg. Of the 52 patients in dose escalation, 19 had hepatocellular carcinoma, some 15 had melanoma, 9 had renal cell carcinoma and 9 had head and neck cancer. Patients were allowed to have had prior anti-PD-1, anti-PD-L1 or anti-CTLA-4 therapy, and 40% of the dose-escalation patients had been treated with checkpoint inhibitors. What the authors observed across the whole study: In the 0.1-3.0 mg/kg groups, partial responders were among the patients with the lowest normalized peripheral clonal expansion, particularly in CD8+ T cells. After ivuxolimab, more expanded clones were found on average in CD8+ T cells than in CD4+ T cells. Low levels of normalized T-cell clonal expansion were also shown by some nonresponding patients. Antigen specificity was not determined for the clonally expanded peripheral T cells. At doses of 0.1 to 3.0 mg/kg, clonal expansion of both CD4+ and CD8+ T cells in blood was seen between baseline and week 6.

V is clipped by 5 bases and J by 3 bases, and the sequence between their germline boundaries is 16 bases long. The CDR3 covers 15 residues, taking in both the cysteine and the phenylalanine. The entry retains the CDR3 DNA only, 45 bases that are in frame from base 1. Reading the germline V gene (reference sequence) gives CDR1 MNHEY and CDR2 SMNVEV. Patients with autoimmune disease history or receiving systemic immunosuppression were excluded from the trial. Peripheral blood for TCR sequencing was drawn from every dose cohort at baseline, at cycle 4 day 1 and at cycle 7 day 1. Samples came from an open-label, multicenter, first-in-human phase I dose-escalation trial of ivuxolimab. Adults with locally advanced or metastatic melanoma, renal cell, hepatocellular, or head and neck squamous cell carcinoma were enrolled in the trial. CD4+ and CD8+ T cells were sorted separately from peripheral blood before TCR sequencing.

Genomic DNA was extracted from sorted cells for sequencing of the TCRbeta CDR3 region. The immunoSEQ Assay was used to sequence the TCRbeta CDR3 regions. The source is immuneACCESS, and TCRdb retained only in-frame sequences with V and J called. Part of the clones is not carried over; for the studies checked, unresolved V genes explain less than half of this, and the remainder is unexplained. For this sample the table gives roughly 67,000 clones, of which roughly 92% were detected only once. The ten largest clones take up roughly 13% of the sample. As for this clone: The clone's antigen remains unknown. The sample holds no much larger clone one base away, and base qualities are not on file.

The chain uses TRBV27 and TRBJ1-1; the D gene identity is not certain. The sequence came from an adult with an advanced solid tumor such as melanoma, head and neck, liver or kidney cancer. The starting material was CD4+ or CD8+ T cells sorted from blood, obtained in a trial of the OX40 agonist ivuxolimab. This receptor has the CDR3 CASSPTSDEHTEAFF. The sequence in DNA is TGTGCCAGCAGTCCAACTAGCGATGAGCACACTGAAGCTTTCTTT.